Below are 10 T cell receptor beta chains sequenced from a single sample in a study of somatic mutations in cytotoxic T cells in rheumatoid arthritis. The protocol was immunoSEQ multiplex PCR, while the TCRdb copy is restricted to in-frame clones and leaves out a portion. The repertoire holds approximately 20,000 clones, with over 75% as singletons. The sample was CD8+ T cells sorted from blood. These receptors originate from a woman aged 45 to 65 in good health.

The chain links TRBV19 to TRBJ1-1; D perhaps matches TRBD1 (5 bases). CDR1 is LNHDA, CDR2 SQIVND, per germline (reference sequence). V lost 3 bases to trimming and J lost 2 bases, with 13 bases between them. The CDR3 is 15 amino acids. CDR3 coding DNA: TGTGCCAGTAGTATGGGAAGGGACGTTAACACTGAAGCTTTCTTT. This translates into CASSMGRDVNTEAFF.

The chain joins TRBV6-6 to TRBJ2-2; D might be TRBD2 (6 bases). Trimming shortened V by 8 bases and J by 5 bases, and 18 bases separated the two germline ends. This CDR3 has 15 amino acids. CDR1 is MNHNY and CDR2 is SVGAGI in the germline V gene (reference sequence). CDR3: CASGATGAETGELFF. The CDR3 nucleotides read TGTGCCAGCGGGGCTACGGGAGCGGAGACCGGGGAGCTGTTTTTT.

This clone was seen once. The chain has TRBV5-8 and TRBJ2-7; D is unresolved. This CDR3 comprises 15 residues. The ends were cut back, 4 bases at V and 0 bases at J, with 14 bases in the middle. The germline gives CDR1 SGHTS, CDR2 YDEGEE. The DNA for the CDR3 is TGTGCCAGCAGCATGGATTTGATAAGCTCCTACGAGCAGTACTTC. Amino acid sequence: CASSMDLISSYEQYF.

In regard to this clone: Other DNA sequences from this sample encode an identical CDR3 as well. The V gene is TRBV6-6, the J gene TRBJ2-1; 9 bases map to TRBD2. CDR1 is MNHNY, CDR2 SVGAGI, per germline (reference sequence). V was pared by 5 bases and J by 6 bases, with 11 bases of the junction left unmatched. This CDR3 contains 16 residues. The CDR3 DNA follows: TGTGCCAGCAGTATCCCCGGCGGGAGGGCACTCAATGAGCAGTTCTTC. Translation: CASSIPGGRALNEQFF.

J is TRBJ2-5 and V is TRBV7-8; D gene unclear. This CDR3 region has 16 residues. CDR1 SGHVS and CDR2 FQNEAQ come from the germline V gene. V was trimmed by 7 bases and J by 1 base, leaving 19 bases between them. CDR3 bases: TGTGCCAGCACCAAAGTATCGTGGCAGTTCCAAGAGACCCAGTACTTC. It translates to CASTKVSWQFQETQYF.

The chain has TRBV7-3 and TRBJ2-1; D uncertain. From germline, CDR1 is SGHTA and CDR2 FQGTGA. The CDR3 runs to 14 residues. The V and J ends lost 1 base and 7 bases respectively, with 11 bases between them. The CDR3 here is CASSLKGNLNEQFF. In DNA, the CDR3 is TGTGCCAGCAGCTTAAAAGGGAATCTGAATGAGCAGTTCTTC.

The chain combines TRBV27 with TRBJ1-2; 10 bases map to TRBD1. J lost 5 bases, V lost 0 bases, and 3 bases had no gene match. This CDR3 comprises 15 residues. Looked up from germline, CDR1 is MNHEY and CDR2 is SMNVEV (reference sequence). CDR3 nucleotide sequence: TGTGCCAGCAGTTTATCGACAGGGGGCGGGTATGGCTACACCTTC. Translating gives CASSLSTGGGYGYTF.

This chain joins TRBV7-9 and TRBJ2-7; 8 positions agree with TRBD1. CDR3 length: 15 amino acids. Trimming removed 5 bases from V and 2 bases from J; junction bases left unmatched: 8. Germline-derived CDR1 and CDR2 are SEHNR and FQNEAQ (reference sequence). The CDR3 DNA reads TGTGCCAGCAGCCCCGGACAGGGAGCAGCCTACGAGCAGTACTTC. This gives the protein CASSPGQGAAYEQYF.

The chain couples TRBV27 to TRBJ2-7; D could derive from TRBD1 or TRBD2 (5 bases each). V gave up 0 bases and J gave up 3 bases, with 12 bases separating them. In germline, CDR1 is MNHEY, CDR2 SMNVEV (reference sequence). CDR3 length: 15 residues. CDR3 bases: TGTGCCAGCAGTTTATCCCTTGGGGGAGTCTACGAGCAGTACTTC. Amino acid sequence: CASSLSLGGVYEQYF.

This clone was observed once. The chain is built from TRBV28 and TRBJ2-1, with D possibly being TRBD1 (6 bases). The germline V gene encodes CDR1 MDHEN and CDR2 SYDVKM. V lost 6 bases to trimming and J lost 2 bases, with 23 bases between them. This CDR3 region has 18 residues. Here the CDR3 DNA reads TGTGCCAGCAGAAATACACAGCGACCGGACAGACCCTACAATGAGCAGTTCTTC. Translated: CASRNTQRPDRPYNEQFF.